Detailed here is one TCR beta chain. Its antigen is as yet unknown. The data derive from a study of blood T cells in healthy people across ages. The V gene's germline CDR1 is MNHEY and CDR2 SVGAGI. This CDR3 has 15 residues. V lost 5 bases to trimming and J lost 0 bases, with 11 bases between them. The study, taken as a whole, reports: Changes in expanded clonotypes were possibly confounded, as the CMV status of donors was unknown. Because sorting was not performed, PBMCs prevented conclusive naive versus antigen-experienced comparison. Samples with more naive T cells showed higher observed beta diversity.

A second PCR, run for about 6 to 11 cycles, used a sample-barcoded 5' primer plus a J-beta primer mix. Each of the cDNA molecules was tagged by a template-switch adaptor with 12 random nucleotides. TCRdb analysed the 5' RACE reads with MiXCR anew, one entry per CDR3 protein. The repertoire has roughly 500,000 distinct CDR3 sequences, 27% of them found once; the top ten carry approximately 17%. The chain combines TRBV6-5 with TRBJ1-5, with D unresolved. The TCR originated in a woman in her seventies in good health. Sequenced sample: blood. The CDR3 protein is CASSPSLLSNQPQHF. The CDR3 coding sequence is TGTGCCAGCAGTCCTTCGCTACTTAGCAATCAGCCCCAGCATTTT.